This T cell receptor beta chain was identified during a study of T cell responses to AZD1222 COVID-19 vaccine. Study results and limitations: Unmutated regions of variants are reportedly targeted by nearly half of spike-specific TCRs. Spike-specific TCR breadth and depth went up after people got two AZD1222 doses.

V shed 5 bases and J shed 1 base, with 12 bases lying between them. CDR3 length equals 15 residues. Germline CDR1 reads LNHDA; CDR2 reads SQIVND (reference sequence). This clone was picked up one time. Its antigen is still unknown. Repertoires were generated with immunoSEQ multiplex PCR, while TCRdb's copy carries only in-frame clones and drops some. The top ten hold around a sixth of the sample, which has 100,000 to 150,000 clones, 88% seen once. This chain uses TRBV19 with TRBJ1-5, with D hard to call. The source is an adult in good health. Sequenced material: peripheral blood, taken on day 0 of MenACWY control vaccination. CDR3 nucleotide sequence: TGTGCCAGTAGTCCCCATTTGAGGAGCAATCAGCCCCAGCATTTT. Its translation is CASSPHLRSNQPQHF.